The 30 T cell receptor beta chains below were found in one sample sequenced in a study of T cell responses to AZD1222 COVID-19 vaccine. The assay was immunoSEQ multiplex PCR, and TCRdb's table has in-frame clones only and misses some. The sample includes tens of thousands of clones, around 81% of them seen just once. Here the sequenced sample was peripheral blood, taken 28 days after the second AZD1222 dose. The receptors derive from an adult who received the AZD1222 COVID-19 vaccine.

The V gene is TRBV6-2 or TRBV6-3, the J gene TRBJ1-6; D is possibly TRBD1 (6 bases). Germline-derived CDR1 and CDR2 are MNHEY and SVGEGT. The CDR3 runs 16 residues. V dropped 5 bases and J dropped 8 bases, with 19 bases sitting between them. This CDR3 reads CASSPRSRGVDSPLHF. The CDR3 coding sequence is TGTGCCAGCAGTCCGCGCTCCAGGGGTGTAGATTCACCCCTCCACTTT.

This clone has a handful of counts. This rearrangement joins TRBV14 to TRBJ2-1; tentatively, D is TRBD1 (5 bases). Germline-derived CDR1 and CDR2 are SGHDN and FVKESK. Deletions cut 1 base from V and 0 bases from J, with 10 bases between. The CDR3 totals 16 residues. The CDR3 sequence: CASSQAGPSSYNEQFF. In DNA form, the CDR3 reads TGTGCCAGCAGCCAAGCAGGGCCGAGCTCCTACAATGAGCAGTTCTTC. Together with reference TRBV14 and TRBJ2-1, the CDR3 gives the full variable domain: EAGVTQFPSHSVIEKGQTVTLRCDPISGHDNLYWYRRVMGKEIKFLLHFVKESKQDESGMPNNRFLAERTGGTYSTLKVQPAELEDSGVYFCASSQAGPSSYNEQFFGPGTRLTVL.

As concerns this clone: This is likely a read error, given that the CDR3 carries no conserved phenylalanine or tryptophan at its end. No DNA is shown, since the ends of the CDR3 on it are uncertain; the CDR3 is the one TCRdb lists. The chain carries TRBV6-1 and TRBJ2-4; the table assigns TRBD1, which was not confirmed against the DNA. The CDR3 extends over 14 residues, inclusive of both ends. Germline-derived CDR1 and CDR2 are MNHNS and SASEGT. CDR3 loop: CASSQGQGATGTMI.

The rearrangement links TRBV24-1 to TRBJ2-1, with D perhaps TRBD1 or TRBD2 (5 bases each). This CDR3 spans 17 amino acids. Between the trimmed V and J ends, which lost 1 base and 2 bases, there was a span of 14 bases. In germline, CDR1 is KGHDR, CDR2 SFDVKD. The CDR3 bases are TGTGCCACCAGTGATTTACCCGGGACCCCTACCTACAATGAGCAGTTCTTC. This sequence encodes CATSDLPGTPTYNEQFF.

Only a few counts were recorded for this clone. The rearrangement links TRBV19 to TRBJ2-4, with D possibly being TRBD1 (5 bases). Germline V gene data show CDR1 as LNHDA and CDR2 as SQIVND (reference sequence). V lost 2 bases and J 0 bases, leaving 20 bases between the germline ends. The length of the CDR3 is 19 residues. CDR3 in amino acids: CASSINPETGLIAKNIQYF. The CDR3 coding sequence is TGTGCCAGTAGTATAAATCCAGAAACAGGCCTTATAGCCAAAAACATTCAGTACTTC.

The chain recombines TRBV11-2 with TRBJ1-5, with D tentatively TRBD1 (6 bases). Germline-derived CDR1 and CDR2 are SGHAT and FQNNGV. Trimming removed 5 bases at V and 4 bases at J, with 15 bases between. The CDR3 extends over 15 amino acids. The CDR3 bases are TGTGCCAGCAGCCCCAGGGGCCGGTTAAATCAGCCCCAGCATTTT. Amino acids: CASSPRGRLNQPQHF.

This clone was seen a single time. The V call is TRBV20-1, the J call TRBJ2-1; no definite D call. Germline lookup yields CDR1 DFQATT and CDR2 SNEGSKA (reference sequence). Trimming removed 5 bases at V and 4 bases at J, with 3 bases between. The CDR3 runs 10 residues. In DNA, the CDR3 is TGCAGTGCTTCGTACAATGAGCAGTTCTTC. The encoded protein is CSASYNEQFF.

The chain is built from TRBV2 and TRBJ2-7, with D hard to call. CDR3 size: 15 residues. Germline V gene data show CDR1 as SNHLY and CDR2 as FYNNEI. Trimming pared 8 bases from V and 3 bases from J, leaving 20 bases between. The CDR3 protein is CASYGVRKSLYEQYF. The CDR3 nucleotides read TGTGCCAGCTATGGGGTCCGAAAGTCTCTCTACGAGCAGTACTTC.

This rearrangement joins TRBV19 to TRBJ2-1; D is ambiguous. This CDR3 region has 12 residues. With 6 bases removed from V and 7 bases from J, the gap between germline ends came to 10 bases. The germline V gene encodes CDR1 LNHDA and CDR2 SQIVND (reference sequence). Here the CDR3 reads CASSSAGNEQFF. The CDR3 nucleotides read TGTGCCAGTAGCTCCGCTGGGAATGAGCAGTTCTTC.

The V and J genes are TRBV27 and TRBJ2-7, with TRBD1 matching over 7 bases. The CDR3 runs to 13 residues. CDR1 and CDR2 from the germline V gene are MNHEY and SMNVEV (reference sequence). V dropped 2 bases and J dropped 6; count of bases not matched to a gene: 4. In nucleotides, the CDR3 is TGTGCCAGCAGTTTAGGACAGGAAAGCGAGCAGTACTTC. As protein: CASSLGQESEQYF.

The V and J genes are TRBV7-2 and TRBJ2-5; no clear D gene. Germline values: CDR1 SGHTA, CDR2 FQGNSA. The ends were cut back, 2 bases at V and 4 bases at J, with 11 bases in the middle. This CDR3 has 14 amino acids. CDR3 loop: CASSLQATGETQYF. DNA of the CDR3: TGTGCCAGCAGCTTACAAGCAACGGGAGAGACCCAGTACTTC.

The chain has TRBV30 and TRBJ2-7; no clear D. The CDR3 has 14 residues. Germline CDR1 reads GTSNPN; CDR2 reads SVGIG (reference sequence). Trimming stripped 0 bases from V and 8 bases from J, with 17 bases between. The CDR3 spells CAWSVPLSPRKQYF. The CDR3 bases are TGTGCCTGGAGTGTTCCATTGAGCCCGCGGAAGCAGTACTTC.

V usage is TRBV5-4 and J usage is TRBJ2-3; perhaps D is TRBD1 or TRBD2 (6 bases each). With 2 bases removed from V and 3 bases from J, the gap between germline ends came to 13 bases. Looked up from germline, CDR1 is SGHNT and CDR2 is YYREEE (reference sequence). This CDR3 is 15 amino acids long. CDR3 nucleotide sequence: TGTGCCAGCAGCTTCCCGGGGGCGCGAACAGATACGCAGTATTTT. Translated, it gives CASSFPGARTDTQYF.

The genes are TRBV19 and TRBJ1-3, with D possibly matching TRBD1 (6 bases). Germline V gene sequence: CDR1 LNHDA, CDR2 SQIVND (reference sequence). V was clipped by 9 bases and J by 2 bases, with 11 bases between them. This CDR3 region has 13 residues. For the CDR3, the DNA is TGTGCCAGCTACAGGGATCCTGGAAACACCATATATTTT. Its protein is CASYRDPGNTIYF.

The chain links TRBV9 to TRBJ2-2; 8 nucleotides line up with TRBD1. Per the germline V gene, CDR1 is SGDLS and CDR2 is YYNGEE. This CDR3 is built from 15 residues. Trimming took 0 bases from V and 6 from J; bases not matched to a gene: 4. The CDR3 reads CASSVGHRGSGELFF. DNA of the CDR3: TGTGCCAGCAGCGTAGGACACAGGGGGTCCGGGGAGCTGTTTTTT.

This clone was seen a few times. The gene calls are TRBV6-6 and TRBJ2-7; no clear D gene. Germline V CDR1 and CDR2: MNHNY, SVGAGI (reference sequence). The CDR3 covers 14 residues. Trimming cost V 7 bases and J 1 base, with 14 bases left between them. CDR3: CASTLLHLSYEQYF. DNA of the CDR3: TGTGCCAGCACCCTACTCCACTTATCCTACGAGCAGTACTTC.

This chain joins TRBV11-1 and TRBJ2-5; perhaps TRBD1 as D (5 bases). The CDR3 is 16 residues long. Per germline, CDR1 SGHAT and CDR2 FQDESV (reference sequence). V was shortened by 5 bases and J by 4 bases, with 20 bases between the two germline ends. Written as DNA, the CDR3 is TGTGCCAGCAGCCCTCCTACCTGGACACGTTCAGAGACCCAGTACTTC. This translates into CASSPPTWTRSETQYF.

The V gene is TRBV27, the J gene TRBJ2-6; no clear D. This CDR3 has 15 residues. Per germline, CDR1 MNHEY and CDR2 SMNVEV (reference sequence). V lost 5 bases to trimming and J lost 0 bases, with 8 bases between them. CDR3 sequence reads: CASSMTYSGANVLTF. DNA for the CDR3: TGTGCCAGCAGTATGACATACTCTGGGGCCAACGTCCTGACTTTC.

CDR3 sequence reads: CASSSSGQGANIQYF. CDR3 nucleotides: TGTGCCAGCAGCTCATCCGGACAGGGGGCAAACATTCAGTACTTC. This chain links TRBV7-9 with TRBJ2-4; 11 positions agree with TRBD1. Germline V gene sequence: CDR1 SEHNR, CDR2 FQNEAQ (reference sequence). With 4 bases clipped from V and 6 bases from J, the junction kept 5 bases outside the gene matches. This CDR3 contains 15 residues. Drawing the rest from reference TRBV7-9 and TRBJ2-4, the complete variable domain is DTGVSQNPRHKITKRGQNVTFRCDPISEHNRLYWYRQTLGQGPEFLTYFQNEAQLEKSRLLSDRFSAERPKGSFSTLEIQRTEQGDSAMYLCASSSSGQGANIQYFGAGTRLSVL.

CDR3: CASSPRDRGGSPLHF. The CDR3 coding sequence is TGTGCCAGCAGCCCCCGGGACAGGGGGGGTTCACCCCTCCACTTT. V gene TRBV9 combines with J gene TRBJ1-6; TRBD1 matches at 11 bases. V trimming: 4 bases; J trimming: 9 bases; junction bases outside the gene matches: 6. Germline V lookup: CDR1 SGDLS, CDR2 YYNGEE. CDR3 length equals 15 residues.

The chain couples TRBV19 to TRBJ1-1, with D perhaps matching TRBD1 (5 bases). The CDR3 is 11 amino acids. Germline V gene lookup returns CDR1 LNHDA and CDR2 SQIVND (reference sequence). Trimming shortened V by 5 bases and J by 8 bases, and 9 bases separated the two germline ends. Written as DNA, the CDR3 is TGTGCCAGTAGTTCGCAGGGCGAAGCTTTCTTT. Protein sequence: CASSSQGEAFF. Supplemented by reference TRBV19 and TRBJ1-1, the full variable domain reads DGGITQSPKYLFRKEGQNVTLSCEQNLNHDAMYWYRQDPGQGLRLIYYSQIVNDFQKGDIAEGYSVSREKKESFPLTVTSAQKNPTAFYLCASSSQGEAFFGQGTRLTVV.

CDR3 loop: CASSPKGGAGYTF. In DNA form, the CDR3 reads TGTGCCAGCTCACCAAAGGGGGGCGCTGGCTACACCTTC. The rearrangement links TRBV18 to TRBJ1-2; possible D gene TRBD1, 6 bases. Trimming left V 2 bases short and J 7 bases short, with 11 bases between. The CDR3 covers 13 residues. CDR1 is KGHSH, CDR2 LQKENI, per germline.

The chain combines TRBV28 with TRBJ2-4; D is perhaps TRBD2 (6 bases). CDR1 is MDHEN and CDR2 is SYDVKM in the germline V gene. The CDR3 consists of 16 residues. V was shortened by 6 bases and J by 0 bases, with 15 bases between the two germline ends. CDR3 coding DNA: TGTGCCAGCAGCTGGGGACTGACCGTAGCCAAAAACATTCAGTACTTC. Amino acids: CASSWGLTVAKNIQYF.

The V and J genes are TRBV7-9 and TRBJ1-1; D gene ambiguous. V dropped 1 base and J dropped 1 base, with 10 bases sitting between them. Germline-derived CDR1 and CDR2 are SEHNR and FQNEAQ (reference sequence). This CDR3 region has 15 residues. Here the CDR3 DNA reads TGTGCCAGCAGCTTAGTTGGGCGGTGGAACACTGAAGCTTTCTTT. It specifies CASSLVGRWNTEAFF.

CDR3 sequence (DNA): TGTGCCAGCAGCGGATTAGCGGGGAACACTGAAGCTTTCTTT. This translates into CASSGLAGNTEAFF. The rearrangement links TRBV7-8 to TRBJ1-1, with D uncertain. CDR3 length: 14 residues. CDR1 and CDR2 from the germline V gene are SGHVS and FQNEAQ. With 5 bases removed from V and 1 base from J, the gap between germline ends came to 11 bases.

The chain uses TRBV19 and TRBJ1-2, with D perhaps matching TRBD1 (6 bases). The V end was cut by 2 bases, the J end by 8 bases, with 12 bases between. Germline CDR1 is LNHDA and CDR2 is SQIVND (reference sequence). The CDR3 consists of 13 residues. The CDR3 sequence is CASSIIQGWGYTF. CDR3 in DNA: TGTGCCAGTAGTATAATACAGGGCTGGGGCTACACCTTC.

This clone was seen only a few times. The rearrangement uses TRBV28 and TRBJ2-7; the D gene could be TRBD1 or TRBD2 (6 bases each). CDR3 size: 15 residues. The germline V gene has CDR1 MDHEN and CDR2 SYDVKM. With 8 bases removed from V and 1 base from J, the gap between germline ends came to 18 bases. The CDR3 region has the DNA TGTGCCAGCTTCGCTCAGGGGAGGTTTTCCTACGAGCAGTACTTC. Protein product: CASFAQGRFSYEQYF.

The chain combines TRBV27 with TRBJ2-7; a weak D match, TRBD2 (6 bases). With 5 bases removed from V and 2 bases from J, the gap between germline ends came to 19 bases. The germline gives CDR1 MNHEY, CDR2 SMNVEV (reference sequence). This CDR3 is built from 16 residues. CDR3 coding DNA: TGTGCCAGCAGTCTCCAATTTAGTGGACTACCCTACGAGCAGTACTTC. This encodes CASSLQFSGLPYEQYF.

V is TRBV7-2 and J is TRBJ2-1; D might be TRBD2 (6 bases). The CDR3 spans 17 residues. CDR1 is SGHTA and CDR2 is FQGNSA in the germline V gene. V dropped 3 bases and J dropped 0 bases, with 15 bases sitting between them. The CDR3 sequence: CASSFGGAGSSYNEQFF. CDR3 nucleotide sequence: TGTGCCAGCAGCTTCGGCGGGGCCGGTTCCTCCTACAATGAGCAGTTCTTC.

The J gene is TRBJ2-1, the V gene TRBV12-3 or TRBV12-4; D call uncertain. CDR3 size: 13 residues. V was cut by 3 bases and J by 8 bases, with 11 bases left in between. This CDR3 is CASSFPPVYEQFF. DNA of the CDR3: TGTGCCAGCAGTTTTCCCCCCGTCTATGAGCAGTTCTTC.